Listed below are T cell receptor beta chains from one sample, sequenced in a study of T-cell reconstitution after alpha-beta-depleted transplantation in children. Via MiXCR, TCRdb re-called the PCR reads, giving one row per CDR3 protein. The sample gives over 400,000 distinct CDR3 sequences, 12% of which show up once; roughly 5.4% is in the top ten. The sequences come from PBMCs from the stem cell graft donor, collected from the stem cell graft. The receptors derive from a human donor who donated a stem cell graft to a child with combined immunodeficiency. CDR3s include the opening cysteine and the closing phenylalanine or tryptophan. Fields, in order: V gene, clone size, CDR3 protein. Expanded clones get a size class; other rows say once, few or many, or leave the size out.

>TRBV12-3/TRBV12-4|-
CACCSYGLAGASSYNEQFF
>TRBV6-2/TRBV6-3|few
CASSYSRDTDVYEQYF
>TRBV12-3/TRBV12-4|-
CASSFSLPTNTGELFF
>TRBV9|many
CASSNMLGYNEQFF
>TRBV30|few
CAWRGTSLSYEQYF
>TRBV7-9|-
CASSSRTRYRNTGELFF
>TRBV20-1|few
CSARSGITYNEQFF
>TRBV12-3/TRBV12-4|few
CASSFFNAGYGYTF
>TRBV20-1|few
CSAPLGMNTEAFF
>TRBV6-1|few
CASSEGWGGETQYF
>TRBV24-1|few
CAISDGQPYEQYF
>TRBV5-5|-
CASSLPHGRDLLIYGQYF
>TRBV24-1|-
CATSDPLGTGYLTDTQYF
>TRBV6-5|few
CASSPWVAGELYEQYF
>TRBV3-1|many
CASSQGGVDTQYF
>TRBV11-2|-
CASSSRQGVHTELDGYTF
>TRBV29-1|many
CSARAGTGFDYEQYF
>TRBV24-1|-
CATSDLRGQHNEQFF
>TRBV29-1|-
CSVSGPGSSNQPQHF
>TRBV7-9|-
CASSPTPTVDTQYF
>TRBV6-1|-
CASPDPQDRDNEQFF
>TRBV6-2/TRBV6-3|-
CASSGNRGSPWWEFF
>TRBV3-1|-
CASTPATGPYGYTF
>TRBV7-6|few
CASSLGQPYNEQFF
>TRBV30|many
CAWGKKGQGSTQPQHF
>TRBV29-1|many
CSVAGLASNEQFF
>TRBV3-1|-
CASSQDRPGQVNNEQFF
>TRBV5-4|-
CASSLARTAFYSGANVLTF
>TRBV12-3/TRBV12-4|few
CASSPHTSERVRQETQYF
>TRBV3-1|-
CASSQVGGGLEWLQYF
>TRBV6-5|many
CASSYSSGGYYEQYF
>TRBV5-1|-
CASSPARDGDYEQYF
>TRBV24-1|few
CATSDPGPRETQYF
>TRBV12-3/TRBV12-4|-
CASSSSTGKDETQYF
>TRBV7-3|many
CASSLRPGQGVIEQFF
>TRBV6-2/TRBV6-3|many
CASSYRQGNQPQHF
>TRBV12-3/TRBV12-4|many
CATGLAGVTGELFF
>TRBV5-1|few
CASSLALEPYEQYF
>TRBV5-1|few
CASSLGVGDWNSGANVLTF
>TRBV5-1|-
CASSLDFLDTDTQYF
>TRBV10-3|many
CAISEGINQPQHF
>TRBV27|few
CASSPNLLSDEQFF
>TRBV20-1|-
CSASRLAGPNEQYF
>TRBV13|-
CASSGNLTGTALVNYGYTF
>TRBV25-1|-
CASSEGGENAYGYTF
>TRBV3-1|-
CASGGEDTQYF
>TRBV12-3/TRBV12-4|-
CASSIAGGYEQYF
>TRBV6-1|few
CASSEGVGQRIFSGANVLTF
>TRBV10-3|-
CAISERGQLRETQYF
>TRBV28|many
CASSPATGTSGTQFF
>TRBV12-3/TRBV12-4|few
CASSTLGTSLYF